The rows below give T cell receptor beta chains drawn from one sample of a study of blood T cell repertoires in COVID-19. Sequenced by immunoSEQ multiplex PCR; TCRdb stores in-frame clones only, minus some. In the table there are some 280,000 clones, around four fifths of which are singletons. The source material was peripheral blood. The receptors derive from a woman between 50 and 59 years old with active or convalescent COVID-19. Both conserved end residues are part of each CDR3. The order of the fields is V gene, clone size, D gene, J gene, CDR3 protein. The D gene is left open where the match is weak. Not all rows give a size; the values are once, few, many and, for expanded clones, a class.

V: TRBV21-1
size: -
D: -
J: TRBJ2-4
CDR3: CASSARQEAKNIQYF

V: TRBV11-3
size: -
D: -
J: TRBJ2-1
CDR3: CASSSSPLNEQFF

V: TRBV3-1/TRBV3-2
size: -
D: TRBD2
J: TRBJ2-2
CDR3: CASSRTSGSIGELFF

V: TRBV4-1
size: -
D: -
J: TRBJ1-1
CDR3: CASTPSLGGKNTEAFF

V: TRBV29-1
size: once
D: -
J: TRBJ2-1
CDR3: CSVDAFVSGARGGEQFF

V: TRBV6-5
size: -
D: -
J: TRBJ1-2
CDR3: CASSLGSNYGYTF

V: TRBV28
size: -
D: -
J: TRBJ2-7
CDR3: CASTAMYGGSTLQYF

V: TRBV6-5
size: -
D: -
J: TRBJ1-1
CDR3: CASSYDWLNTEAFF

V: TRBV30
size: -
D: TRBD1
J: TRBJ2-7
CDR3: CAWSVGQGQKNEQYF

V: TRBV28
size: once
D: -
J: TRBJ1-4
CDR3: CASSFGGARFREKLFF

V: TRBV18
size: -
D: TRBD2
J: TRBJ2-1
CDR3: CASSPGTSFYNEQFF

V: TRBV5-6
size: -
D: TRBD2
J: TRBJ2-1
CDR3: CASSRGTSGRAHNEQFF

V: TRBV2
size: -
D: -
J: TRBJ2-7
CDR3: CASNTGRSYEQYF

V: TRBV15
size: -
D: -
J: TRBJ2-5
CDR3: CATSRDTGYQETQYF

V: TRBV23-1
size: -
D: -
J: TRBJ1-1
CDR3: CASSQSAQLNTEAFF

V: TRBV28
size: -
D: -
J: TRBJ1-1
CDR3: CASTPTAGYTEAFF

V: TRBV30
size: -
D: TRBD2
J: TRBJ2-1
CDR3: CAWASGGEQFF

V: TRBV7-9
size: few
D: -
J: TRBJ2-7
CDR3: CASSFWGPEQYF

V: TRBV6-6
size: few
D: TRBD1
J: TRBJ2-7
CDR3: CASSYDRDRVYEQYF

V: TRBV5-6
size: -
D: -
J: TRBJ1-5
CDR3: CASSLGGAGNQPQHF

V: TRBV3-1/TRBV3-2
size: -
D: -
J: TRBJ2-5
CDR3: CASSQRVYQETQYF

V: TRBV28
size: once
D: TRBD1
J: TRBJ1-2
CDR3: CASWDRGYGYTF

V: TRBV29-1
size: -
D: -
J: TRBJ1-2
CDR3: CSVDRPGTGGGYTF

V: TRBV7-9
size: once
D: TRBD1
J: TRBJ1-1
CDR3: CASSPGTGGPTEAFF

V: TRBV6-4
size: -
D: -
J: TRBJ2-1
CDR3: CASSEELGGYNEQFF

V: TRBV2
size: once
D: -
J: TRBJ1-3
CDR3: CASKVRGSGNTIYF

V: TRBV7-2
size: -
D: -
J: TRBJ2-1
CDR3: CASSPYNEQFF

V: TRBV9
size: -
D: -
J: TRBJ2-7
CDR3: CASSSPLGGTYEQYF

V: TRBV24-1
size: -
D: TRBD1
J: TRBJ1-1
CDR3: CATSQGAENTEAFF

V: TRBV9
size: -
D: TRBD2
J: TRBJ2-3
CDR3: CASSEGLAVTQYF

V: TRBV4-1
size: -
D: -
J: TRBJ1-2
CDR3: CASSQPRNRDGYTF

V: TRBV15
size: once
D: -
J: TRBJ1-3
CDR3: CATSSSLTGRRNTIYF

V: TRBV18
size: -
D: -
J: TRBJ2-1
CDR3: CASSPSGDSYNEQFF

V: TRBV7-8
size: once
D: TRBD1
J: TRBJ1-1
CDR3: CASSRQGEAFF

V: TRBV7-2
size: -
D: -
J: TRBJ1-5
CDR3: CASSLAVGGYQPQHF

V: TRBV15
size: -
D: -
J: TRBJ2-3
CDR3: CATSRRLTASTDTQYF

V: TRBV7-9
size: -
D: TRBD1
J: TRBJ1-4
CDR3: CASSFGQGEKLFF